Here is one T cell receptor (beta chain) with its context. The authors' processing: Amplification of reference gene primers was used by the study to estimate nucleated cell counts. The protocol was immunoSEQ multiplex PCR, while the TCRdb copy is restricted to in-frame clones and leaves out a portion. V, J and clone size derive from that table, while D and trimming were established from the DNA sequence. This table has approximately 90,000 clones, approximately 81% appearing once. This sample is drawn from a study of blood T cell repertoires in COVID-19. Background on the study: The United States, Italy and Spain provided the acute and convalescent COVID-19 samples. T cells, B-cell-depleted T cells, or PBMCs supplied cDNA or gDNA.

There are 14 residues in the CDR3. The germline V and J ends were trimmed by 2 bases and 8 bases, with 13 bases remaining between them. Germline assignment: CDR1 SGHTS and CDR2 YDEGEE. The chain has TRBV5-8 and TRBJ1-4; D is perhaps TRBD1 (5 bases). This clonotype originated in an elderly man with active or convalescent COVID-19. The sample comprised peripheral blood. CDR3 DNA sequence: TGTGCCAGCAGCTTCGGCAGGGATGGCGAAAAACTGTTTTTT. Protein product: CASSFGRDGEKLFF.